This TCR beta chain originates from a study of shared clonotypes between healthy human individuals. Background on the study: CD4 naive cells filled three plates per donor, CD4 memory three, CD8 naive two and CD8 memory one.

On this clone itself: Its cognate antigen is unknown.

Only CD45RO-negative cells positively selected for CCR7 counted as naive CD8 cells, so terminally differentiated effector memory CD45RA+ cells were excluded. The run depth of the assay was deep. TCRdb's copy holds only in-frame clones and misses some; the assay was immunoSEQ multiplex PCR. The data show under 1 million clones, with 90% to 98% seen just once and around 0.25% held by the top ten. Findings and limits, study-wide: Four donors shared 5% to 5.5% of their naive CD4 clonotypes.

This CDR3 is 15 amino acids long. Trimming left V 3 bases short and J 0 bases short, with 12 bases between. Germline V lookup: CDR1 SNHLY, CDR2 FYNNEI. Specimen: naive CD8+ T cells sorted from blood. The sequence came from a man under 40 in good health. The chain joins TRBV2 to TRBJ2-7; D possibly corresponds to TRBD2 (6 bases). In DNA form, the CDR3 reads TGTGCCAGCAGTGAGGGAGTAGCGGTCTCCTACGAGCAGTACTTC. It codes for CASSEGVAVSYEQYF.